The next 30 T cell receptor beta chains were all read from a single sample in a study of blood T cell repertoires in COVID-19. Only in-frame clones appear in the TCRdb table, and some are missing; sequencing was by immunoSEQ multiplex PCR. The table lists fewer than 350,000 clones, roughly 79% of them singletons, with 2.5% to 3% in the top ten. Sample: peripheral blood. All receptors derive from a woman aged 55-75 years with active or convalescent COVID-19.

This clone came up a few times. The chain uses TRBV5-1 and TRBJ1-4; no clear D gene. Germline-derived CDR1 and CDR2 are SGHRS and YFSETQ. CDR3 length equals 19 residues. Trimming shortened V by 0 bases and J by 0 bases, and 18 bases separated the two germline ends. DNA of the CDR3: TGCGCCAGCAGCTTGGGAGGGAGCAGAAGCCAGGCAACTAATGAAAAACTGTTTTTT. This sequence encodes CASSLGGSRSQATNEKLFF.

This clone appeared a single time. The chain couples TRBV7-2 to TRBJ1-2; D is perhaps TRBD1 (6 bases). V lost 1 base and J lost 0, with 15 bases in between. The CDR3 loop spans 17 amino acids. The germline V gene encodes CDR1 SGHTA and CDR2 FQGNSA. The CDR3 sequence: CASSLGRSTGTNYGYTF. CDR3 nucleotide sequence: TGTGCCAGCAGCTTAGGCCGTTCGACAGGTACTAACTATGGCTACACCTTC.

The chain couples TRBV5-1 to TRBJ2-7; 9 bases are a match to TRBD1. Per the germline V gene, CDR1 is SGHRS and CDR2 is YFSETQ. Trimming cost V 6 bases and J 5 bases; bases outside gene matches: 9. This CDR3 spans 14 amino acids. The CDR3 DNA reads TGCGCCAGCAAACTTGGGGACAGGGCCAACGAGCAGTACTTC. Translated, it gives CASKLGDRANEQYF.

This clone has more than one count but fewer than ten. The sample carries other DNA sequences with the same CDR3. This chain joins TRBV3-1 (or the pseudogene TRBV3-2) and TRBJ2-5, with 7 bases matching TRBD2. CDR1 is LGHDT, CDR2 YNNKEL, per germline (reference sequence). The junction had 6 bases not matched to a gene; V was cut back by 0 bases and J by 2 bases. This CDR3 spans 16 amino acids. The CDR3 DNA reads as TGTGCCAGCAGCCAAGATCCCCAGGGAGGGCAAGAGACCCAGTACTTC. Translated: CASSQDPQGGQETQYF.

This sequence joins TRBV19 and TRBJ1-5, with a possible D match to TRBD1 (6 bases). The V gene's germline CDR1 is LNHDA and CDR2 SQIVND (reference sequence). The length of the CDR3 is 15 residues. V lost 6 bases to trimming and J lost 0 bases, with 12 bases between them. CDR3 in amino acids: CASRRQEDSNQPQHF. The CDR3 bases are TGTGCCAGTAGGCGACAGGAAGATAGCAATCAGCCCCAGCATTTT.

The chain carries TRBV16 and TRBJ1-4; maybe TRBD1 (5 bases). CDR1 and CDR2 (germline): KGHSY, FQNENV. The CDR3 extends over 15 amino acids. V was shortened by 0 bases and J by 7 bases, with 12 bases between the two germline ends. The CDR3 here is CASSQSPTASEKLFF. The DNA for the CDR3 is TGTGCCAGCAGCCAATCTCCGACAGCTAGTGAAAAACTGTTTTTT.

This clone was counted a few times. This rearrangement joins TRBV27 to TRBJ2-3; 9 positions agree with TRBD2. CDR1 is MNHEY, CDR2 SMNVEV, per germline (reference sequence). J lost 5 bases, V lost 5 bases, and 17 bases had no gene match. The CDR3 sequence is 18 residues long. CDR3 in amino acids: CASSLGLAGRGGRDTQYF. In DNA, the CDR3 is TGTGCCAGCAGTCTCGGTCTTGCTGGGCGGGGGGGCCGAGATACGCAGTATTTT.

The CDR3 DNA reads as TGTGCCAGCAGTTTAAGGCGGGCCCCTGAAGCTTTCTTT. Translating gives CASSLRRAPEAFF. The gene calls are TRBV12-3 or TRBV12-4 and TRBJ1-1; no firm D call. With 2 bases removed from V and 6 bases from J, the gap between germline ends came to 10 bases. CDR3 size: 13 residues.

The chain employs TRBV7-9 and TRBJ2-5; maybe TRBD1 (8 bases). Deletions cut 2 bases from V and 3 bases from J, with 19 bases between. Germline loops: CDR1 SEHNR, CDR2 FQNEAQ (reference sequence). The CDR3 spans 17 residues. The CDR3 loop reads CASSLPWTRTGKETQYF. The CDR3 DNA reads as TGTGCCAGCAGCTTACCATGGACTAGGACAGGGAAAGAGACCCAGTACTTC.

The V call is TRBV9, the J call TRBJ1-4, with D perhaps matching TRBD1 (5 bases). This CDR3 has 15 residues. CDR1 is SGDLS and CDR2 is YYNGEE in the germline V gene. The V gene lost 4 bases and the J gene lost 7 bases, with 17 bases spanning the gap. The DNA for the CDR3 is TGTGCCAGCAGCCCCCGGGGAGGGACCGGTGAAAAACTGTTTTTT. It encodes CASSPRGGTGEKLFF.

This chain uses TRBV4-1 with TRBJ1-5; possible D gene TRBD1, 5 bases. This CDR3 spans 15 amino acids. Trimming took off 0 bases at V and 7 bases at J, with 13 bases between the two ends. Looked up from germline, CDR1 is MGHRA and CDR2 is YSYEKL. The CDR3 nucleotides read TGCGCCAGCAGCCAAGATGGGCAGGGCTGGCAGCCCCAGCATTTT. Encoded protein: CASSQDGQGWQPQHF.

The CDR3 sequence is CASSRSRGTEAFF. The CDR3 DNA sequence: TGTGCCAGCAGCCGTAGCAGGGGCACTGAAGCTTTCTTT. V and J are TRBV27 and TRBJ1-1, with D possibly matching TRBD1 (6 bases). This CDR3 contains 13 residues. V was clipped by 6 bases and J by 4 bases, with 12 bases between them. Germline V gene sequence: CDR1 MNHEY, CDR2 SMNVEV (reference sequence).

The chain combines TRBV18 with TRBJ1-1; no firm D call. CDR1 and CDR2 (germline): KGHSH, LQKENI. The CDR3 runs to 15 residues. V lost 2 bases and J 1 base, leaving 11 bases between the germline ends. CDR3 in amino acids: CASSPSSSSNTEAFF. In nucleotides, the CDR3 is TGTGCCAGCTCACCATCGAGTTCATCGAACACTGAAGCTTTCTTT.

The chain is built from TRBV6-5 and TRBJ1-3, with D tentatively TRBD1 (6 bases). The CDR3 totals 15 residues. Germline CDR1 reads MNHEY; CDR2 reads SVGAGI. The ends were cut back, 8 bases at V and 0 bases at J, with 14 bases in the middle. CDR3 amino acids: CASGTRGYSGNTIYF. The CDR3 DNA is TGTGCCAGCGGCACCAGGGGTTACTCTGGAAACACCATATATTTT.

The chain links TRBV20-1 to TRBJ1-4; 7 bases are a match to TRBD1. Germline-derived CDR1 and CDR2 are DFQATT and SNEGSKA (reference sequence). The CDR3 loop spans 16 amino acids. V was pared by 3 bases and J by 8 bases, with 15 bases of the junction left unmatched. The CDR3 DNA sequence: TGCAGTGCTAGTGATCTCTACCGGGACAGAGGCGAAAAACTGTTTTTT. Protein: CSASDLYRDRGEKLFF.

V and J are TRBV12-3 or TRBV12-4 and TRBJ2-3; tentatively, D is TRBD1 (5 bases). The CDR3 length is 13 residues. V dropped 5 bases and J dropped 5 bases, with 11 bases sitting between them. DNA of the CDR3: TGTGCCAGCAGTACTGCTCAGGGAGATACGCAGTATTTT. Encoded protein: CASSTAQGDTQYF.

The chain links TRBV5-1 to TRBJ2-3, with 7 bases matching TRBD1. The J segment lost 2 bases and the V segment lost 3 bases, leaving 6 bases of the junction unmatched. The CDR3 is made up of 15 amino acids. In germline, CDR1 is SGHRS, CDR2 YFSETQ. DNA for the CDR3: TGCGCCAGCAGCTGGGTCGGGACAGACACAGATACGCAGTATTTT. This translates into CASSWVGTDTDTQYF.

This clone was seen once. As DNA, the CDR3 is TGTGCCAGCAGCATGGGACAGGGGACGTACAATGAGCAGTTCTTC. Its translation is CASSMGQGTYNEQFF. The V and J genes are TRBV7-9 and TRBJ2-1, with 10 bases identical to TRBD1. This CDR3 contains 15 residues. Germline V gives CDR1 SEHNR, CDR2 FQNEAQ (reference sequence). Losses at the gene ends were 5 bases for V and 4 bases for J; bases not matched to a gene: 5. The variable domain in full, with the rest retrieved from reference TRBV7-9 and TRBJ2-1, is DTGVSQNPRHKITKRGQNVTFRCDPISEHNRLYWYRQTLGQGPEFLTYFQNEAQLEKSRLLSDRFSAERPKGSFSTLEIQRTEQGDSAMYLCASSMGQGTYNEQFFGPGTRLTVL.

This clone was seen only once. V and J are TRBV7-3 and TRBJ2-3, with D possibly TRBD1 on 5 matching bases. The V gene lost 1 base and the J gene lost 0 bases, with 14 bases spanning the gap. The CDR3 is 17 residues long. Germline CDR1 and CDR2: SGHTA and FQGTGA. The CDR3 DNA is TGTGCCAGCAGCTTAATGAAAGGGGTCGCCAGCACAGATACGCAGTATTTT. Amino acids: CASSLMKGVASTDTQYF. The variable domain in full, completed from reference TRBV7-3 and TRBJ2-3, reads GAGVSQTPSNKVTEKGKYVELRCDPISGHTALYWYRQSLGQGPEFLIYFQGTGAADDSGLPNDRFFAVRPEGSVSTLKIQRTERGDSAVYLCASSLMKGVASTDTQYFGPGTRLTVL.

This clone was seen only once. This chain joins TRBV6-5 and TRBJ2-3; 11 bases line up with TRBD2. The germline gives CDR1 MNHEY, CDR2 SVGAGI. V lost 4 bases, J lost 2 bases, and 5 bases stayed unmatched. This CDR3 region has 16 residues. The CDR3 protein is CASSFRLAGFTDTQYF. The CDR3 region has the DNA TGTGCCAGCAGTTTCCGACTAGCGGGGTTCACAGATACGCAGTATTTT.

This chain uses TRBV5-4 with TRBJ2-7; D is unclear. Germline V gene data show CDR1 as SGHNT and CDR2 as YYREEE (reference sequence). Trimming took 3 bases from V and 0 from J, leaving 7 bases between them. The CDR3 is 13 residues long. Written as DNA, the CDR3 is TGTGCCAGCAGCTATCGCGGCTCCTACGAGCAGTACTTC. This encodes CASSYRGSYEQYF.

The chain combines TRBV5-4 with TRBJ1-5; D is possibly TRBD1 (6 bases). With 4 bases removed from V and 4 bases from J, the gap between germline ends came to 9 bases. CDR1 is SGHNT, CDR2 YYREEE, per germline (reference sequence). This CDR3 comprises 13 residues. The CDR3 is CASSRDINQPQHF. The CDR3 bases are TGTGCCAGCAGCCGGGACATTAATCAGCCCCAGCATTTT.

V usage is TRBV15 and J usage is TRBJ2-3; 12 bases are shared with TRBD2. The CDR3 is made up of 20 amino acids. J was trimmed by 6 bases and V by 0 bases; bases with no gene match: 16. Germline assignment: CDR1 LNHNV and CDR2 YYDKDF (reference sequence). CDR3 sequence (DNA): TGTGCCACCAGCAGAGATGGGCGCCTAGCGGGGGGGCCACCGTCGGATACGCAGTATTTT. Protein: CATSRDGRLAGGPPSDTQYF.

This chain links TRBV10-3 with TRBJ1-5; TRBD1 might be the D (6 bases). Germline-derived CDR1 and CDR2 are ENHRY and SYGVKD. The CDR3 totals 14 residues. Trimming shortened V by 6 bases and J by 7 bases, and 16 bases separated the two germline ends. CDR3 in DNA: TGTGCCATCAGGGGAGAGGGGGAAATACAGCCCCAGCATTTT. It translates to CAIRGEGEIQPQHF.

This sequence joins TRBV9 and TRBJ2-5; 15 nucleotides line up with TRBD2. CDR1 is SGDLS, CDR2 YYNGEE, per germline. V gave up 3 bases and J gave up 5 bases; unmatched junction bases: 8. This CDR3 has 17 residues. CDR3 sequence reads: CASSARTSGGVGETQYF. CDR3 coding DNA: TGTGCCAGCAGCGCTAGGACTAGCGGGGGGGTAGGGGAGACCCAGTACTTC.

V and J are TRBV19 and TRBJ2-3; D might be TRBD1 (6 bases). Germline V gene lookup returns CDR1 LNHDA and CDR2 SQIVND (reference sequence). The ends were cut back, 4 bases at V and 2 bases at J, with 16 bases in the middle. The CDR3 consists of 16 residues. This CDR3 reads CASSSSSGEYTDTQYF. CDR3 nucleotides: TGTGCCAGTAGTAGCTCTTCAGGGGAATACACAGATACGCAGTATTTT.

The CDR3 reads CASSQDGVGQANYGYTF. In nucleotides, the CDR3 is TGCGCCAGCAGCCAAGATGGGGTTGGACAGGCCAACTATGGCTACACCTTC. The chain couples TRBV4-1 to TRBJ1-2; 7 nucleotides align to TRBD1. This CDR3 has 17 amino acids. CDR1 is MGHRA, CDR2 YSYEKL, per germline. With 0 bases clipped from V and 2 bases from J, the junction kept 9 bases outside the gene matches.

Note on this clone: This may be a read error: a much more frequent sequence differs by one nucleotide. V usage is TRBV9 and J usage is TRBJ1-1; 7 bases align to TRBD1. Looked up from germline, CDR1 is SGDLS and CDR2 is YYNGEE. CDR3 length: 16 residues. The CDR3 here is CASSVDDRVGNTKAFF. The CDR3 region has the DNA TGTGCCAGCAGCGTGGACGACAGGGTGGGGAACACTAAAGCTTTCTTT.

The chain's CDR3 is CASSRTGNEAFF. The CDR3 nucleotides read TGTGCCAGCAGCAGGACAGGGAATGAAGCTTTCTTT. This chain links TRBV7-6 with TRBJ1-1; 8 positions match TRBD1. CDR1 and CDR2 from the germline V gene are SGHVS and FNYEAQ. The CDR3 is 12 amino acids. The V segment lost 5 bases and the J segment 7 bases; nucleotides outside the gene matches: 3. The variable domain in full, with the rest retrieved from reference TRBV7-6 and TRBJ1-1, is GAGVSQSPRYKVTKRGQDVALRCDPISGHVSLYWYRQALGQGPEFLTYFNYEAQQDKSGLPNDRFSAERPEGSISTLTIQRTEQRDSAMYRCASSRTGNEAFFGQGTRLTVV.

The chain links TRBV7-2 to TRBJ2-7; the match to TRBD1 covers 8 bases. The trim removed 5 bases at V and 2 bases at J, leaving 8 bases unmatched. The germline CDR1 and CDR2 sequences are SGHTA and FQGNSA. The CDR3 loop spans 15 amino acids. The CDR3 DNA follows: TGTGCCAGCAGCGGAGGACAGGGCCTCACCTACGAGCAGTACTTC. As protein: CASSGGQGLTYEQYF.